This T cell receptor (beta chain) is drawn from a study of early T cells in non-severe SARS-CoV-2 infection. Looking at the study overall: The study sequenced bulk RNA from unsorted whole blood, with chains unpaired.

In this sample, this clonotype turned up a few times. The antigen remains unidentified. The library protocol tagged individual cDNA molecules with unique molecular identifiers. TCRdb itself ran the 5' RACE reads through MiXCR, one entry per CDR3 protein. The table includes roughly 80,000 distinct CDR3 sequences, more than 9% detected once. Study-wide findings and caveats: VDJdb-based annotation leaned toward anti-spike CD8 responses and missed private and CD4 specificities.

Germline V gives CDR1 MNHNY, CDR2 SVGAGI (reference sequence). The CDR3 length is 18 residues. Trimming removed 0 bases from V and 0 bases from J; junction bases left unmatched: 7. The genes are TRBV6-6 and TRBJ2-1, with 8 bases lining up with TRBD2. What was sequenced was whole blood. This clonotype was sampled from an adult who was a healthcare worker with PCR-confirmed SARS-CoV-2 infection or an uninfected control (not recorded which). The CDR3 loop is CASSYSPLAGISYNEQFF. In DNA form, the CDR3 reads TGTGCCAGCAGTTACTCCCCCTTAGCGGGAATCTCCTACAATGAGCAGTTCTTC.